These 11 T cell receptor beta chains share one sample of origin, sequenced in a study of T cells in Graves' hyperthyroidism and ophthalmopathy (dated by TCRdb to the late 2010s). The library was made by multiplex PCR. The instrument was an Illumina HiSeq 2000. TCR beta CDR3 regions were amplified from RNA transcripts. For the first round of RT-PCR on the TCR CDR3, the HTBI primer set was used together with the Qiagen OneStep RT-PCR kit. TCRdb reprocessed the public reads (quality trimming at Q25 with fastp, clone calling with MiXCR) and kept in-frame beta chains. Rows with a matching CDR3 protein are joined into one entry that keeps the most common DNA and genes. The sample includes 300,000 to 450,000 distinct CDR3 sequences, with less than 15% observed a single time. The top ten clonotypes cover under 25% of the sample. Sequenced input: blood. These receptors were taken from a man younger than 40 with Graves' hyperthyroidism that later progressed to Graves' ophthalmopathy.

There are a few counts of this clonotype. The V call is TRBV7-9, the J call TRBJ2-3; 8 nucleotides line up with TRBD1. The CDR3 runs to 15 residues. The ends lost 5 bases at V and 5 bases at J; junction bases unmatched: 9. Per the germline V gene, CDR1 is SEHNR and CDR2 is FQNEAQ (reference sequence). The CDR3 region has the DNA TGTGCCAGCAGCCGATTCAGGGGGCGGGGAGATACGCAGTATTTT. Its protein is CASSRFRGRGDTQYF.

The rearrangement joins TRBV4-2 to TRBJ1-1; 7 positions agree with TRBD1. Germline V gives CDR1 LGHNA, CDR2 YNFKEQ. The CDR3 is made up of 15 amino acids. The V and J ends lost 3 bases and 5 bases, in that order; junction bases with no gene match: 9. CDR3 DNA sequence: TGTGCCAGCAGCCAGGTCACAGGGGCTCGTACTGAAGCTTTCTTT. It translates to CASSQVTGARTEAFF.

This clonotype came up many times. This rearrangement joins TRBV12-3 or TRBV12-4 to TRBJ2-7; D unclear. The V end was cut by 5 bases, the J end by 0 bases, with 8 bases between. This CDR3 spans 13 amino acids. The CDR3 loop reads CASSLPFSYEQYF. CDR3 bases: TGTGCCAGCAGTCTACCATTCTCCTACGAGCAGTACTTC.

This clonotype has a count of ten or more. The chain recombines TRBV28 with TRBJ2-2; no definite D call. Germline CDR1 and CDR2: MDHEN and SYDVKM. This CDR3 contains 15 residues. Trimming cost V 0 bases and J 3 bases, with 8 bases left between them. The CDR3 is CASSLWGGDTGELFF. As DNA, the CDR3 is TGTGCCAGCAGTTTATGGGGTGGGGACACCGGGGAGCTGTTTTTT.

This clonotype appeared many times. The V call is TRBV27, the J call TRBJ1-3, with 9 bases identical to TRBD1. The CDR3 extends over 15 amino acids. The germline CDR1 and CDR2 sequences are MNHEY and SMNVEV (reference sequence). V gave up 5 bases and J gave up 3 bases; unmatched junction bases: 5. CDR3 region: CASSPRTGVGNTIYF. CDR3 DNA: TGTGCCAGCAGTCCGAGGACAGGGGTTGGAAACACCATATATTTT.

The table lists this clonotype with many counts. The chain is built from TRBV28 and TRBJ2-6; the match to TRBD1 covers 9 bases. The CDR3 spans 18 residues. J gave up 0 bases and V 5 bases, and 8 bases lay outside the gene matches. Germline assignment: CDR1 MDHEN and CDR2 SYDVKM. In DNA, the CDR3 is TGTGCCAGCAGTCCTCGACAGGGGGTCTCCTCTGGGGCCAACGTCCTGACTTTC. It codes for CASSPRQGVSSGANVLTF.

In nucleotides, the CDR3 is TGTGCCAGCAGTTTATGGGACGGCCCCGCGGGGGAGCTGTTTTTT. It specifies CASSLWDGPAGELFF. The chain combines TRBV27 with TRBJ2-2; D assignment may be TRBD1 or TRBD2 (5 bases each). CDR3 length: 15 residues. Germline V lookup: CDR1 MNHEY, CDR2 SMNVEV (reference sequence). Trimming left V 1 base short and J 8 bases short, with 14 bases between.

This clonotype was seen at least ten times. The DNA for the CDR3 is TGTGCCACCAGTGATACCGGGACAGGGTTTAGCAATGAGCAGTTCTTC. The encoded protein is CATSDTGTGFSNEQFF. V usage is TRBV24-1 and J usage is TRBJ2-1; 9 bases match TRBD1. Germline assignment: CDR1 KGHDR and CDR2 SFDVKD. The CDR3 runs 16 residues. V gave up 3 bases and J gave up 6 bases; unmatched junction bases: 8.

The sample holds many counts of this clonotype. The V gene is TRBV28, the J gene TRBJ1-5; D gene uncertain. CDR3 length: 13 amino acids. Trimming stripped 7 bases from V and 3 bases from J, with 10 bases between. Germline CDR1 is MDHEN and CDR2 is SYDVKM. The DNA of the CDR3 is TGTGCCAGCACGGCGGATGCCAATCAGCCCCAGCATTTT. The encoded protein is CASTADANQPQHF.

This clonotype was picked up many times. The DNA of the CDR3 is TGTGCCACCCGGCAGCCCCATTACAATCAGCCCCAGCATTTT. Translation gives CATRQPHYNQPQHF. The gene calls are TRBV15 and TRBJ1-5; D gene ambiguous. This CDR3 spans 14 amino acids. V dropped 8 bases and J dropped 3 bases, with 14 bases sitting between them. Germline CDR1 LNHNV, CDR2 YYDKDF (reference sequence).

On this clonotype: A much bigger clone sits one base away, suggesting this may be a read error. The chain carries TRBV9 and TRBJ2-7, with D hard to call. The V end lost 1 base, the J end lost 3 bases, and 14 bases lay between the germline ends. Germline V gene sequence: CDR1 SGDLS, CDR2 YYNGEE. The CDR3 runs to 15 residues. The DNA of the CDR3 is TGTGCCAGCAGCGTAAGTCCGGCAGAAGGCTACGAGCAGTACTTC. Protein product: CASSVSPAEGYEQYF. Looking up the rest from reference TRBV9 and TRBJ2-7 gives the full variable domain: DSGVTQTPKHLITATGQRVTLRCSPRSGDLSVYWYQQSLDQGLQFLIQYYNGEERAKGNILERFSAQQFPDLHSELNLSSLELGDSALYFCASSVSPAEGYEQYFGPGTRLTVT.